This T cell receptor (beta chain) was identified during a study of somatic mutations in cytotoxic T cells in rheumatoid arthritis. Points from the study as a whole: The slight TRBV07 underrepresentation in rheumatoid arthritis patients was not adjusted for multiple comparisons. The antigen targets of the expanded CD8+ clones were unknown. The study found that the largest CD8+ clone exceeded 20% of CD8+ cells in about an eighth of the 65 patients.

CD4+ cells and CD8+ cells were each obtained through positive magnetic bead selection, and their purity was assessed by flow cytometry. For this clone: What it binds is unknown.

Clones were read by immunoSEQ multiplex PCR, and TCRdb kept only the in-frame ones, dropping some. Of under 30,000 clones listed, 70% to 80% are singletons. CDR1 is LNHDA and CDR2 is SQIVND in the germline V gene (reference sequence). The ends were cut back, 1 base at V and 0 bases at J, with 10 bases in the middle. CDR3 length equals 16 residues. The material sequenced was CD8+ T cells sorted from blood. This chain uses TRBV19 with TRBJ2-1, with D uncertain. This TCR was recovered from a woman aged 18 to 35 in good health. For the CDR3, the DNA is TGTGCCAGTAGTATAGTGGCTGGCGCCTCCTACAATGAGCAGTTCTTC. It yields the protein CASSIVAGASYNEQFF.